This TCR beta chain was profiled in a study of T cells in Graves' hyperthyroidism and ophthalmopathy. Exclusions: uncontrolled infection, other autoimmune disease, pregnancy, lactation. The study, taken as a whole, reports: Using 13 V-J features, a model discriminated ophthalmopathy from stable hyperthyroidism.

Authors of the study amplified TCR beta CDR3 regions from RNA transcripts. The HTBI set primed first-round TCR CDR3 RT-PCR. MiXCR was run by TCRdb on the multiplex PCR reads, yielding one entry per CDR3 protein. Of approximately 400,000 distinct CDR3 sequences in the sample, more than 12% are singletons; the top ten hold 30% to 35%. This clonotype appeared many times. Its target is unknown. The clonotype was recovered from a woman between 25 and 40 years old with Graves' hyperthyroidism. Sequencing was carried out using blood.

As DNA, the CDR3 is TGTGCCAGCAGTTTAAGGGGGCCAGATACGCAGTATTTT. Protein: CASSLRGPDTQYF. The chain links TRBV27 to TRBJ2-3; 7 bases are a match to TRBD1. Germline V gene data show CDR1 as MNHEY and CDR2 as SMNVEV (reference sequence). Trimming took 2 bases from V and 4 from J; bases not matched to a gene: 0. The CDR3 covers 13 residues.